This T cell receptor (beta chain) came from a study of graft-versus-host responses after intestinal transplantation. Overall study context: In this cohort, recipients had multivisceral, liver-intestinal, or isolated intestinal transplants. Anti-thymocyte globulin induction preceded two to four years of tacrolimus and steroid maintenance in all recipients. Regarding the study as a whole: Some GvH clones were seen earlier in gut or blood, suggesting intestinal origin. The presence of high graft-versus-host to host-versus-graft clonal ratios in allografts characterized patients with graft-donor T cell macrochimerism.

TCRdb's table, derived via immunoSEQ multiplex PCR, lists solely in-frame clones and lacks some. The profile shows 95,000 to 110,000 clones, more than 85% of them singletons. With respect to this clone: As yet, its antigen is unknown.

CDR3 length: 16 residues. Germline V gene data show CDR1 as SGHTA and CDR2 as FQGTGA. Trimming removed 6 bases from V and 1 base from J; junction bases left unmatched: 8. The sample in question was unstimulated CD4+ T cells sorted from spleen or lymph node cells, obtained before intestinal transplant. The sequence derives from a human donor who received an intestinal transplant. This chain links TRBV7-3 with TRBJ1-5; 8 bases line up with TRBD1. CDR3 in amino acids: CASRNRGKVSNQPQHF. Here the CDR3 DNA reads TGTGCCAGCAGGAACAGGGGGAAGGTAAGCAATCAGCCCCAGCATTTT. Full variable domain (remainder filled in from reference TRBV7-3 and TRBJ1-5): GAGVSQTPSNKVTEKGKYVELRCDPISGHTALYWYRQSLGQGPEFLIYFQGTGAADDSGLPNDRFFAVRPEGSVSTLKIQRTERGDSAVYLCASRNRGKVSNQPQHFGDGTRLSIL.